The entry that follows covers one T cell receptor beta chain sequence. Its cognate antigen is unknown. The donors were part of the roughly 120-subject validation cohort, which stood apart from the approximately 640-subject first cohort. These data belong to a study of cytomegalovirus exposure and HLA in healthy donors. Study findings and constraints: Three CMV-associated chains proved CMV antigen-specific in vitro. The authors enumerated roughly 180 TCR beta chains as linked to cytomegalovirus.

CDR3 length: 13 residues. Measured with immunoSEQ multiplex PCR; TCRdb has only the in-frame clones, and not every one. The sample consists of 50,000 to 80,000 clones, about 89% of them appearing once. Sequences were obtained from PBMCs. The J gene is TRBJ2-7, the V gene TRBV21-1; the D call of TRBD1 is as the table states it, not checked on the DNA. TRBV21-1 is labeled a pseudogene. The sequence derives from a young woman in good health and CMV-seronegative. The CDR3 region is CASSPRQADEQYF. In nucleotides, the CDR3 is TGTGCCAGCAGCCCCCGACAGGCCGATGAGCAGTACTTC.